This T cell receptor beta chain was sequenced in a study of cytomegalovirus exposure and HLA in healthy donors. Study in general: About 85 million unique TCR sequences came from HLA-typed donors in an early release.

On this clone itself: The antigen is not known.

Study results and limitations: Beyond CMV serostatus, there was no information to go on about immune exposure.

PCR was performed using 60 Vbeta and 13 Jbeta primers. Generated by immunoSEQ multiplex PCR, the TCRdb table keeps only in-frame clones and is missing some. With approximately 54,000 clones in the sample, the ten largest clones hold 6.5% to 8.5%. The clonotype originates from a woman aged 40-49 years in good health and CMV-seronegative. Sequencing was performed on PBMCs.

This CDR3 is CASSLLRGLNTEAFF. The CDR3 DNA follows: TGTGCCAGCAGCTTGCTCAGGGGGTTGAACACTGAAGCTTTCTTT. The chain is built from TRBV5-8 and TRBJ1-1, with 7 bases fitting TRBD1. The CDR3 extends over 15 amino acids. Germline V gives CDR1 SGHTS, CDR2 YDEGEE. J was trimmed by 0 bases and V by 1 base; bases with no gene match: 3. The variable domain in full, completed from reference TRBV5-8 and TRBJ1-1, reads EAGVTQSPTHLIKTRGQQATLRCSPISGHTSVYWYQQALGLGLQFLLWYDEGEERNRGNFPPRFSGRQFPNYSSELNVNALELEDSALYLCASSLLRGLNTEAFFGQGTRLTVV.